These 10 T cell receptor beta chains were all obtained from the same sample, sequenced in a study of blood T cell repertoires in COVID-19. Using immunoSEQ multiplex PCR, the repertoire was profiled, and TCRdb retains in-frame clones only, with some absent. The sample lists some 160,000 clones, under 90% occurring once. What was sequenced was PBMCs or T cells enriched from blood (not recorded which). Every receptor here comes from a woman in her forties or fifties who had recovered from COVID-19.

In its sample, this clone was seen once. V usage is TRBV20-1 and J usage is TRBJ2-7, with 11 bases that match TRBD2. V dropped 3 bases and J dropped 2; count of bases not matched to a gene: 9. The CDR3 is 16 amino acids. CDR1 is DFQATT and CDR2 is SNEGSKA in the germline V gene (reference sequence). This CDR3 reads CSASRLAGGKAYEQYF. DNA of the CDR3: TGCAGTGCTAGTCGGCTAGCGGGAGGAAAGGCCTACGAGCAGTACTTC.

The chain joins TRBV7-2 to TRBJ2-3; 9 bases agree with TRBD1. V was clipped by 1 base and J by 6 bases; unmatched bases: 11. The CDR3 is 17 residues long. CDR1 and CDR2 (germline): SGHTA, FQGNSA. CDR3: CASSLVASGTGFDTQYF. CDR3 bases: TGTGCCAGCAGCTTAGTAGCTTCCGGGACAGGGTTCGATACGCAGTATTTT.

V and J are TRBV5-4 and TRBJ2-1; D is uncertain. This CDR3 comprises 13 residues. CDR1 SGHNT and CDR2 YYREEE come from the germline V gene (reference sequence). Trimming left V 0 bases short and J 5 bases short, with 6 bases between. CDR3 in DNA: TGTGCCAGCAGCTTGGCTATTGACAATGAGCAGTTCTTC. Residues: CASSLAIDNEQFF.

This rearrangement joins TRBV27 to TRBJ1-1; D is ambiguous. V was cut by 2 bases and J by 7 bases, with 11 bases left in between. The CDR3 spans 13 residues. Germline-derived CDR1 and CDR2 are MNHEY and SMNVEV (reference sequence). CDR3: CASSLHPGVEAFF. The CDR3 nucleotides are TGTGCCAGCAGTTTACATCCCGGGGTTGAAGCTTTCTTT.

This clone has more than one count but fewer than ten. The V gene is TRBV19, the J gene TRBJ2-1; D remains ambiguous. The germline gives CDR1 LNHDA, CDR2 SQIVND (reference sequence). V lost 4 bases to trimming and J lost 7 bases, with 5 bases between them. The CDR3 covers 11 residues. CDR3 in DNA: TGTGCCAGTAGTAACGGTAATGAGCAGTTCTTC. It specifies CASSNGNEQFF.

V and J are TRBV19 and TRBJ1-1; D ambiguous. Trimming pared 5 bases from V and 1 base from J, leaving 11 bases between. The CDR3 consists of 14 residues. CDR1 is LNHDA, CDR2 SQIVND, per germline (reference sequence). CDR3 amino acids: CASSGLAGNTEAFF. In nucleotides, the CDR3 is TGTGCCAGTAGTGGGTTGGCGGGGAACACTGAAGCTTTCTTT. The variable domain in full, completed from reference TRBV19 and TRBJ1-1, reads DGGITQSPKYLFRKEGQNVTLSCEQNLNHDAMYWYRQDPGQGLRLIYYSQIVNDFQKGDIAEGYSVSREKKESFPLTVTSAQKNPTAFYLCASSGLAGNTEAFFGQGTRLTVV.

This chain uses TRBV2 with TRBJ1-1, with TRBD1 matching 8 bases. CDR1 SNHLY and CDR2 FYNNEI come from the germline V gene. This CDR3 region has 15 residues. V shed 7 bases, J shed 2 bases, and the junction held 9 bases outside the gene matches. CDR3 sequence reads: CASKQGQGGNTEAFF. CDR3 DNA: TGTGCCAGCAAACAAGGACAGGGAGGAAACACTGAAGCTTTCTTT. Complete variable domain (other parts from reference TRBV2 and TRBJ1-1): EPEVTQTPSHQVTQMGQEVILRCVPISNHLYFYWYRQILGQKVEFLVSFYNNEISEKSEIFDDQFSVERPDGSNFTLKIRSTKLEDSAMYFCASKQGQGGNTEAFFGQGTRLTVV.

J is TRBJ2-1 and V is TRBV24-1; the D is unclear. Trimming shortened V by 9 bases and J by 4 bases, and 6 bases separated the two germline ends. The germline V gene encodes CDR1 KGHDR and CDR2 SFDVKD. The CDR3 totals 11 residues. CDR3 residues: CATAVYNEQFF. CDR3 DNA: TGTGCCACCGCAGTTTACAATGAGCAGTTCTTC.

The rearrangement uses TRBV4-3 and TRBJ1-2, with D possibly matching TRBD1 (5 bases). Germline CDR1 and CDR2: LGHNA and YSLEER. The CDR3 sequence is 14 residues long. V lost 0 bases and J 8 bases, leaving 13 bases between the germline ends. The CDR3 region has the DNA TGCGCCAGCAGCCAAGAGGGGCAGGTAGGAGGCTACACCTTC. It translates to CASSQEGQVGGYTF.

The J gene is TRBJ1-2, the V gene TRBV19; the D gene is possibly TRBD1 (5 bases). Trimming stripped 1 base from V and 5 bases from J, with 14 bases between. The CDR3 is 15 amino acids. Germline loops: CDR1 LNHDA, CDR2 SQIVND (reference sequence). The CDR3 sequence is CASSIGGSQSYGYTF. For the CDR3, the DNA is TGTGCCAGTAGTATAGGGGGCAGCCAAAGTTATGGCTACACCTTC.